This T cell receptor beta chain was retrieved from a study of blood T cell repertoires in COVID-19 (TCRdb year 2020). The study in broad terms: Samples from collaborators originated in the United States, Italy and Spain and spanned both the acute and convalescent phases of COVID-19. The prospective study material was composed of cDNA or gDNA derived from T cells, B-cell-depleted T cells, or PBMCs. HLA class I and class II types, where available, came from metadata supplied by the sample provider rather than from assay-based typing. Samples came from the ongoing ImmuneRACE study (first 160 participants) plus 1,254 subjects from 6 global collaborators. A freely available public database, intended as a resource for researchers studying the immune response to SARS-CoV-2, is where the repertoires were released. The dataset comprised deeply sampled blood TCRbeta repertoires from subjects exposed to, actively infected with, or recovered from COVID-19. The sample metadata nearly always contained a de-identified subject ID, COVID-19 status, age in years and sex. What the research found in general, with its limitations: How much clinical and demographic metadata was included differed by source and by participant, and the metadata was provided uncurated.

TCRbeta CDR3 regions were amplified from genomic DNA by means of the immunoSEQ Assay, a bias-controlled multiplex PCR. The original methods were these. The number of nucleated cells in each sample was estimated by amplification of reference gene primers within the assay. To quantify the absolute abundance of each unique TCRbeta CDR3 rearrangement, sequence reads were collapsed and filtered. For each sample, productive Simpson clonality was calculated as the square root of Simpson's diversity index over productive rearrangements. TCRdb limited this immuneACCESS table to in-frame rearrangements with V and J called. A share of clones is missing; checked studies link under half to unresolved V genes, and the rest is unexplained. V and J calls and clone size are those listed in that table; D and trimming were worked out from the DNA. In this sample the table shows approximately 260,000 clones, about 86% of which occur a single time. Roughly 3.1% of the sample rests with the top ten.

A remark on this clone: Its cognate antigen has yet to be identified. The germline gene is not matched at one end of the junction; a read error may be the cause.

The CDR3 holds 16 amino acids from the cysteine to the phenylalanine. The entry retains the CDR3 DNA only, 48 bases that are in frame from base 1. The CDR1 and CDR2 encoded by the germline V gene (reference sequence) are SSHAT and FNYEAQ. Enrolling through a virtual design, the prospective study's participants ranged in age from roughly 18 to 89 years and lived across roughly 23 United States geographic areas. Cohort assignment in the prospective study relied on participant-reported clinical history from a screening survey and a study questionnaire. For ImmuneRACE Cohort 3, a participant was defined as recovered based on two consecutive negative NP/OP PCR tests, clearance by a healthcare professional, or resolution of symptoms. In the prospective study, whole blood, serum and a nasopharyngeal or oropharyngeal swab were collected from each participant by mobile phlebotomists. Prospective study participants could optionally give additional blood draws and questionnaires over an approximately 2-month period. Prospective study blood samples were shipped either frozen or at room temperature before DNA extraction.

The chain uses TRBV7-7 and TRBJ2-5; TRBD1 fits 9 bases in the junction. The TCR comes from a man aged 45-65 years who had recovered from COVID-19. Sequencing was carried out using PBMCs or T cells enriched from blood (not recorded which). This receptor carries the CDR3 CASSLVGTGIQETQYF. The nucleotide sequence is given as TGTGCTAGCAGCTTAGTGGGGACAGGGATTCAAGAGACCCAGTACTTC.